The T cell receptor beta chain described here comes from a study of shared clonotypes between healthy human individuals. V trimming: 5 bases; J trimming: 7 bases; junction bases outside the gene matches: 7. Germline loops: CDR1 SGHNT, CDR2 YENEEA. The CDR3 is 15 residues long. Profiling relied on immunoSEQ multiplex PCR, and the TCRdb table lists in-frame clones only, not all of them. The sample lists fewer than 1.6 million clones, 98% occurring once. This TCR was sampled from a man younger than 40 in good health. The chain employs TRBV11-3 and TRBJ2-1, with 11 bases fitting TRBD2. Material for sequencing was naive CD4+ T cells sorted from blood. As to subset: CD45RA+ positively selected. The CDR3 here is CASSLTSGSGNEQFF. The CDR3 DNA reads as TGTGCCAGCAGCCTTACTAGCGGGAGTGGAAATGAGCAGTTCTTC.